The 3 T cell receptor beta chains below were found in one sample sequenced in a study of blood T cell repertoires in COVID-19 (TCRdb year 2020). Library construction relied on the immunoSEQ multiplex PCR assay. Sourced from immuneACCESS, this table was stored by TCRdb with only in-frame sequences that have V and J called. A share of the clones is absent; for the studies checked, an unresolved V gene accounts for under half, and the remainder has no known explanation. The sample table records some 150,000 clones; roughly 80% of these occur just once. The leading ten clones occupy approximately 6% of the sample. The sequenced sample consisted of PBMCs or T cells enriched from blood (not recorded which). Every receptor here comes from a woman in her forties or fifties who had recovered from COVID-19.

V and J are TRBV6-5 and TRBJ1-3; TRBD1 aligns across 8 bases. Germline assignment: CDR1 MNHEY and CDR2 SVGAGI. Trimming took 4 bases from V and 4 from J; bases not matched to a gene: 3. CDR3 length equals 14 residues. The CDR3 region has the DNA TGTGCCAGCAGTTTTGGACAGGGAGGAAACACCATATATTTT. Translation: CASSFGQGGNTIYF.

The rearrangement links TRBV18 to TRBJ1-4; 7 bases match TRBD1. Trimming took 2 bases from V and 8 from J; bases not matched to a gene: 8. Germline CDR1 reads KGHSH; CDR2 reads LQKENI. The CDR3 contains 15 residues. CDR3 amino acids: CASSPFDRDEEKLFF. The DNA for the CDR3 is TGTGCCAGCTCACCATTTGACAGGGATGAAGAAAAACTGTTTTTT.

The rearrangement uses TRBV7-9 and TRBJ1-5; D may be TRBD1 (5 bases). CDR1 and CDR2 (germline): SEHNR, FQNEAQ (reference sequence). V lost 2 bases, J lost 0 bases, and 17 bases lay in between. This CDR3 is built from 18 residues. CDR3 bases: TGTGCCAGCAGCTTAAATCCTTCGGGAGGGGTTAGCAATCAGCCCCAGCATTTT. It encodes CASSLNPSGGVSNQPQHF. Based on the CDR3 plus reference TRBV7-9 and TRBJ1-5, the full variable domain is DTGVSQNPRHKITKRGQNVTFRCDPISEHNRLYWYRQTLGQGPEFLTYFQNEAQLEKSRLLSDRFSAERPKGSFSTLEIQRTEQGDSAMYLCASSLNPSGGVSNQPQHFGDGTRLSIL.